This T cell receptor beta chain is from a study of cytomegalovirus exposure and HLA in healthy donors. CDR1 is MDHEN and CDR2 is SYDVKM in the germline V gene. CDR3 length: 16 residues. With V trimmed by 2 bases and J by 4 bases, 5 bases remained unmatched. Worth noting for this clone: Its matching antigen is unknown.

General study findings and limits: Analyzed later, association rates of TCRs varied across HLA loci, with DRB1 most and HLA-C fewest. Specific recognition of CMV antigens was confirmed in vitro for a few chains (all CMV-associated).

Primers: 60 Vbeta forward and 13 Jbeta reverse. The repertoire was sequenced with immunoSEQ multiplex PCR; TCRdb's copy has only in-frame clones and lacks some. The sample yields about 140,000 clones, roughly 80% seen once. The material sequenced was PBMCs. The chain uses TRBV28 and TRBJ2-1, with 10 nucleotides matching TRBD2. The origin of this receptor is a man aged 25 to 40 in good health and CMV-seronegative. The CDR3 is CASSLGASGGYNEQFF. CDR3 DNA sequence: TGTGCCAGCAGTTTAGGGGCTAGCGGGGGTTACAATGAGCAGTTCTTC.